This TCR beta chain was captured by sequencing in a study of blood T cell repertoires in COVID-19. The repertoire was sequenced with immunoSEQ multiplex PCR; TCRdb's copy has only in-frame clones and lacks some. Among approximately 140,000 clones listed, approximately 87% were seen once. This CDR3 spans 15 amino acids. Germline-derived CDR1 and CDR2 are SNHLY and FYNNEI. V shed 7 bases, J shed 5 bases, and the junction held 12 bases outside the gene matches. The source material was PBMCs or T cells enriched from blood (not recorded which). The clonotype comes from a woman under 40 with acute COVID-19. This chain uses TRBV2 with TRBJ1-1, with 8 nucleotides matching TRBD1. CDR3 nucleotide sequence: TGTGCCAGCAAGGGGATCGACAGGGGAGGTACTGAAGCTTTCTTT. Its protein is CASKGIDRGGTEAFF.